These T cell receptor beta chains were read from a single sample in a study of blood T cell repertoires in COVID-19. Here immunoSEQ multiplex PCR was the method, and the copy in TCRdb shows in-frame clones only, minus some. The sample holds approximately 210,000 clones; 90% to 95% are singletons and the top ten take roughly 0.76%. Sequencing used peripheral blood. These receptors were obtained from a man younger than 40 with COVID-19, enrolled during active disease. Both conserved end residues are part of each CDR3. D genes are given only for firm matches. Clone size is given for some rows only: seen once, a few or many times, or a class if the clone is expanded.

clone size: .; D gene: .; V gene: TRBV30; J gene: TRBJ2-5; CDR3 protein: CAWSVLGSGGVTQYF; CDR3 DNA: TGTGCCTGGAGTGTACTTGGTAGCGGTGGGGTGACCCAGTACTTC
clone size: .; D gene: .; V gene: TRBV5-5; J gene: TRBJ2-7; CDR3 protein: CASSFVQGTYEQYF; CDR3 DNA: TGTGCCAGCAGCTTCGTGCAGGGCACCTACGAGCAGTACTTC
clone size: .; D gene: .; V gene: TRBV5-1; J gene: TRBJ2-1; CDR3 protein: CASSLRGGNEQFF; CDR3 DNA: TGCGCCAGCAGCTTGAGAGGGGGCAATGAGCAGTTCTTC
clone size: .; D gene: .; V gene: TRBV12-3/TRBV12-4; J gene: TRBJ1-2; CDR3 protein: CASNSGVGYGYTF; CDR3 DNA: TGTGCCAGCAATTCGGGGGTGGGCTATGGCTACACCTTC
clone size: .; D gene: TRBD1; V gene: TRBV6-6; J gene: TRBJ2-7; CDR3 protein: CASSWTGGDYEQYF; CDR3 DNA: TGTGCCAGCAGTTGGACAGGGGGGGACTACGAGCAGTACTTC
clone size: .; D gene: TRBD1; V gene: TRBV7-6; J gene: TRBJ2-1; CDR3 protein: CASSPRTGKDNEQFF; CDR3 DNA: TGTGCCAGCAGCCCTCGGACAGGGAAAGACAATGAGCAGTTCTTC
clone size: .; D gene: TRBD1; V gene: TRBV4-1; J gene: TRBJ1-2; CDR3 protein: CASSQEDRGGYGYTF; CDR3 DNA: TGCGCCAGCAGCCAGGAGGACAGGGGTGGGTATGGCTACACCTTC
clone size: once; D gene: .; V gene: TRBV25-1; J gene: TRBJ1-2; CDR3 protein: CASSEGGHGYTF; CDR3 DNA: TGTGCCAGCAGTGAGGGAGGTCATGGCTACACCTTC
clone size: .; D gene: TRBD1; V gene: TRBV3-1/TRBV3-2; J gene: TRBJ1-1; CDR3 protein: CASSPEQGENTEAFF; CDR3 DNA: TGTGCCAGCAGCCCAGAACAGGGGGAGAACACTGAAGCTTTCTTT
clone size: .; D gene: .; V gene: TRBV12-1; J gene: TRBJ2-6; CDR3 protein: CARPTKWRGTGANVLTF; CDR3 DNA: TGTGCCAGGCCGACTAAGTGGCGGGGGACTGGGGCCAACGTCCTGACTTTC
clone size: .; D gene: TRBD1; V gene: TRBV2; J gene: TRBJ2-1; CDR3 protein: CASNEGQRNNEQFF; CDR3 DNA: TGTGCCAGCAATGAGGGACAGCGTAACAATGAGCAGTTCTTC
clone size: .; D gene: TRBD2; V gene: TRBV3-1/TRBV3-2; J gene: TRBJ2-5; CDR3 protein: CASSPAGVGTQYF; CDR3 DNA: TGTGCCAGCAGCCCAGCGGGGGTGGGGACCCAGTACTTC
clone size: .; D gene: .; V gene: TRBV5-1; J gene: TRBJ2-3; CDR3 protein: CASSLDPGTDTQYF; CDR3 DNA: TGCGCCAGCAGCTTGGATCCAGGCACAGATACGCAGTATTTT
clone size: .; D gene: .; V gene: TRBV27; J gene: TRBJ2-7; CDR3 protein: CASSSGPGYEQYF; CDR3 DNA: TGTGCCAGCAGTTCGGGTCCTGGCTACGAGCAGTACTTC
clone size: .; D gene: .; V gene: TRBV6-1; J gene: TRBJ1-3; CDR3 protein: CASSEAARGGNTIYF; CDR3 DNA: TGTGCCAGCAGTGAAGCGGCCAGGGGTGGAAACACCATATATTTT
clone size: .; D gene: TRBD1; V gene: TRBV7-3; J gene: TRBJ1-1; CDR3 protein: CASSLGRGPNTEAFF; CDR3 DNA: TGTGCCAGCAGCTTAGGCAGGGGGCCTAACACTGAAGCTTTCTTT
clone size: .; D gene: .; V gene: TRBV3-1/TRBV3-2; J gene: TRBJ2-3; CDR3 protein: CASSQGQATQYF; CDR3 DNA: TGTGCCAGCAGCCAGGGGCAAGCTACGCAGTATTTT
clone size: .; D gene: .; V gene: TRBV6-5; J gene: TRBJ1-5; CDR3 protein: CALAALTRDQPQHF; CDR3 DNA: TGTGCATTAGCAGCCCTTACACGGGATCAGCCCCAGCATTTT
clone size: .; D gene: .; V gene: TRBV14; J gene: TRBJ2-7; CDR3 protein: CASSQTGSYEQYF; CDR3 DNA: TGTGCCAGCAGCCAAACAGGGTCTTACGAGCAGTACTTC
clone size: .; D gene: TRBD2; V gene: TRBV7-3; J gene: TRBJ2-2; CDR3 protein: CASSLMGTTSHTGELFF; CDR3 DNA: TGTGCCAGCAGCTTAATGGGGACTACCTCTCACACCGGGGAGCTGTTTTTT
clone size: .; D gene: .; V gene: TRBV20-1; J gene: TRBJ1-1; CDR3 protein: CSASERLTEAFF; CDR3 DNA: TGCAGTGCTAGTGAGCGACTCACTGAAGCTTTCTTT
clone size: few; D gene: TRBD1; V gene: TRBV11-2; J gene: TRBJ1-3; CDR3 protein: CASSPGQGSSGNTIYF; CDR3 DNA: TGTGCCAGCAGCCCGGGACAGGGAAGCTCTGGAAACACCATATATTTT
clone size: .; D gene: .; V gene: TRBV3-1/TRBV3-2; J gene: TRBJ1-6; CDR3 protein: CASSQQAGGRPYNSPLHF; CDR3 DNA: TGTGCCAGCAGCCAACAAGCCGGGGGAAGGCCCTATAATTCACCCCTCCACTTT
clone size: .; D gene: .; V gene: TRBV10-1; J gene: TRBJ2-7; CDR3 protein: CASSSSGFHEQYF; CDR3 DNA: TGCGCCAGCAGTTCGTCGGGGTTCCACGAGCAGTACTTC
clone size: .; D gene: .; V gene: TRBV6-1; J gene: TRBJ2-2; CDR3 protein: CASSEAGLHTGELFF; CDR3 DNA: TGTGCCAGCAGTGAAGCGGGGCTGCACACCGGGGAGCTGTTTTTT
clone size: .; D gene: .; V gene: TRBV7-3; J gene: TRBJ1-1; CDR3 protein: CASSLGQNTEAFF; CDR3 DNA: TGTGCCAGCAGTCTTGGACAGAACACTGAAGCTTTCTTT
clone size: .; D gene: .; V gene: TRBV9; J gene: TRBJ1-4; CDR3 protein: CASSHGSGDEKLFF; CDR3 DNA: TGTGCCAGCAGTCATGGGAGTGGAGATGAAAAACTGTTTTTT
clone size: .; D gene: .; V gene: TRBV4-1; J gene: TRBJ1-1; CDR3 protein: CASSQGRRTEKNTEAFF; CDR3 DNA: TGCGCCAGCAGCCAAGGCAGGAGGACAGAAAAAAACACTGAAGCTTTCTTT
clone size: .; D gene: .; V gene: TRBV19; J gene: TRBJ1-1; CDR3 protein: CASSGMTGLNTEAFF; CDR3 DNA: TGTGCCAGTAGTGGGATGACAGGTCTGAACACTGAAGCTTTCTTT
clone size: .; D gene: TRBD1; V gene: TRBV19; J gene: TRBJ1-1; CDR3 protein: CASRRGGAVKDEAFF; CDR3 DNA: TGTGCCAGTAGGAGAGGGGGCGCAGTTAAAGATGAAGCTTTCTTT
clone size: .; D gene: TRBD1; V gene: TRBV6-5; J gene: TRBJ1-1; CDR3 protein: CASSYGTGLNTEAFF; CDR3 DNA: TGTGCCAGCAGTTACGGGACAGGGCTGAACACTGAAGCTTTCTTT
clone size: once; D gene: TRBD2; V gene: TRBV5-1; J gene: TRBJ2-2; CDR3 protein: CASSPRGGAVTGELFF; CDR3 DNA: TGCGCCAGCAGCCCTCGGGGGGGGGCCGTCACCGGGGAGCTGTTTTTT
clone size: .; D gene: .; V gene: TRBV9; J gene: TRBJ2-3; CDR3 protein: CASSGSAWRTSTDTQYF; CDR3 DNA: TGTGCCAGCAGCGGGTCCGCTTGGCGGACTAGCACAGATACGCAGTATTTT
clone size: .; D gene: .; V gene: TRBV5-1; J gene: TRBJ1-6; CDR3 protein: CASSFRGDSPLHF; CDR3 DNA: TGCGCCAGCAGCTTCAGGGGTGATTCACCCCTCCACTTT
clone size: once; D gene: TRBD2; V gene: TRBV7-9; J gene: TRBJ2-1; CDR3 protein: CASRHGTSGGARNEQFF; CDR3 DNA: TGTGCCAGCAGACACGGGACTAGCGGGGGGGCCAGAAATGAGCAGTTCTTC
clone size: .; D gene: TRBD1; V gene: TRBV11-2; J gene: TRBJ1-5; CDR3 protein: CASSSDRGSNQPQHF; CDR3 DNA: TGTGCCAGCAGCTCAGACAGGGGTAGCAATCAGCCCCAGCATTTT
clone size: .; D gene: TRBD1; V gene: TRBV29-1; J gene: TRBJ2-1; CDR3 protein: CSVESGGSLTRNEQFF; CDR3 DNA: TGCAGCGTTGAGTCAGGGGGATCGCTAACTCGCAATGAGCAGTTCTTC
clone size: .; D gene: TRBD1; V gene: TRBV5-4; J gene: TRBJ2-7; CDR3 protein: CASSGTGERYEQYF; CDR3 DNA: TGTGCCAGCAGCGGGACAGGGGAACGCTACGAGCAGTACTTC
clone size: .; D gene: TRBD1; V gene: TRBV19; J gene: TRBJ1-3; CDR3 protein: CASSGQAGNTIYF; CDR3 DNA: TGTGCCAGTTCAGGACAGGCTGGGAACACCATATATTTT
clone size: .; D gene: .; V gene: TRBV7-9; J gene: TRBJ2-3; CDR3 protein: CASSLVDPDTQYF; CDR3 DNA: TGTGCCAGCAGCTTAGTAGATCCGGATACGCAGTATTTT
clone size: .; D gene: .; V gene: TRBV6-5; J gene: TRBJ2-1; CDR3 protein: CASSYSSSPVAGEQFF; CDR3 DNA: TGTGCCAGCAGTTACTCTTCTAGCCCCGTTGCGGGTGAGCAGTTCTTC
clone size: .; D gene: TRBD1; V gene: TRBV27; J gene: TRBJ2-2; CDR3 protein: CASSSPGQGVVGELFF; CDR3 DNA: TGTGCCAGCAGTTCACCGGGACAGGGGGTAGTCGGGGAGCTGTTTTTT
clone size: .; D gene: TRBD1; V gene: TRBV27; J gene: TRBJ1-5; CDR3 protein: CASRSGTEVNSNQPQHF; CDR3 DNA: TGTGCCAGCAGAAGTGGGACAGAAGTTAATAGCAATCAGCCCCAGCATTTT
clone size: .; D gene: .; V gene: TRBV10-2; J gene: TRBJ2-3; CDR3 protein: CASSIADTQYF; CDR3 DNA: TGCGCCAGCAGTATAGCAGATACGCAGTATTTT
clone size: .; D gene: TRBD1; V gene: TRBV29-1; J gene: TRBJ1-2; CDR3 protein: CSARGPYGYTF; CDR3 DNA: TGCAGCGCGAGGGGGCCTTATGGCTACACCTTC
clone size: once; D gene: .; V gene: TRBV12-3/TRBV12-4; J gene: TRBJ2-1; CDR3 protein: CASSWTSRNEQFF; CDR3 DNA: TGTGCCAGCAGCTGGACAAGCCGGAATGAGCAGTTCTTC
clone size: .; D gene: TRBD1; V gene: TRBV10-3; J gene: TRBJ1-2; CDR3 protein: CAISQIPRTGGRRDYGYTF; CDR3 DNA: TGTGCCATCAGTCAAATCCCGAGGACAGGGGGCAGGAGGGACTATGGCTACACCTTC
clone size: .; D gene: .; V gene: TRBV5-4; J gene: TRBJ2-7; CDR3 protein: CASSPDRDRPSYEQYF; CDR3 DNA: TGTGCCAGCAGCCCCGACCGGGATAGGCCCTCTTACGAGCAGTACTTC
clone size: .; D gene: TRBD1; V gene: TRBV15; J gene: TRBJ2-3; CDR3 protein: CATWTGDSVDTQYF; CDR3 DNA: TGTGCCACTTGGACAGGGGATAGCGTAGATACGCAGTATTTT
clone size: .; D gene: .; V gene: TRBV30; J gene: TRBJ1-5; CDR3 protein: CAWSVAGDQPQHF; CDR3 DNA: TGTGCCTGGAGTGTAGCAGGGGATCAGCCCCAGCATTTT
clone size: .; D gene: TRBD2; V gene: TRBV5-4; J gene: TRBJ2-7; CDR3 protein: CASSAGTSGGLYEQYF; CDR3 DNA: TGTGCCAGCAGCGCCGGGACTAGCGGGGGGCTCTACGAGCAGTACTTC
clone size: .; D gene: .; V gene: TRBV4-1; J gene: TRBJ1-1; CDR3 protein: CASSQAGGGAFF; CDR3 DNA: TGCGCCAGCAGCCAAGCAGGAGGTGGAGCTTTCTTT
clone size: .; D gene: .; V gene: TRBV19; J gene: TRBJ1-5; CDR3 protein: CASTTENSNQPQHF; CDR3 DNA: TGTGCCAGTACAACGGAGAATAGCAATCAGCCCCAGCATTTT
clone size: .; D gene: TRBD1; V gene: TRBV19; J gene: TRBJ1-5; CDR3 protein: CASSIRQGAHSNQPQHF; CDR3 DNA: TGTGCCAGTAGTATCCGACAGGGGGCTCACAGCAATCAGCCCCAGCATTTT
clone size: .; D gene: TRBD1; V gene: TRBV11-1; J gene: TRBJ1-1; CDR3 protein: CASSLPGGITEAFF; CDR3 DNA: TGTGCCAGCAGCTTACCAGGGGGCATCACTGAAGCTTTCTTT
clone size: .; D gene: TRBD1; V gene: TRBV15; J gene: TRBJ2-6; CDR3 protein: CATSRDLGDRGKDGANVLTF; CDR3 DNA: TGTGCCACCAGCAGAGATCTAGGGGACAGGGGCAAAGACGGGGCCAACGTCCTGACTTTC
clone size: .; D gene: TRBD1; V gene: TRBV19; J gene: TRBJ1-6; CDR3 protein: CASNDRGEYNSPLHF; CDR3 DNA: TGTGCCAGTAATGACAGGGGGGAATATAATTCACCCCTCCACTTT
clone size: .; D gene: .; V gene: TRBV9; J gene: TRBJ2-5; CDR3 protein: CASSPGQWQETQYF; CDR3 DNA: TGTGCCAGCAGCCCAGGACAGTGGCAAGAGACCCAGTACTTC
clone size: .; D gene: .; V gene: TRBV5-4; J gene: TRBJ1-4; CDR3 protein: CASTDDSATNEKLFF; CDR3 DNA: TGTGCCAGCACCGACGACAGTGCAACTAATGAAAAACTGTTTTTT
clone size: .; D gene: .; V gene: TRBV18; J gene: TRBJ1-3; CDR3 protein: CASSPPGGAPGNTIYF; CDR3 DNA: TGTGCCAGCTCACCACCGGGGGGGGCGCCGGGAAACACCATATATTTT